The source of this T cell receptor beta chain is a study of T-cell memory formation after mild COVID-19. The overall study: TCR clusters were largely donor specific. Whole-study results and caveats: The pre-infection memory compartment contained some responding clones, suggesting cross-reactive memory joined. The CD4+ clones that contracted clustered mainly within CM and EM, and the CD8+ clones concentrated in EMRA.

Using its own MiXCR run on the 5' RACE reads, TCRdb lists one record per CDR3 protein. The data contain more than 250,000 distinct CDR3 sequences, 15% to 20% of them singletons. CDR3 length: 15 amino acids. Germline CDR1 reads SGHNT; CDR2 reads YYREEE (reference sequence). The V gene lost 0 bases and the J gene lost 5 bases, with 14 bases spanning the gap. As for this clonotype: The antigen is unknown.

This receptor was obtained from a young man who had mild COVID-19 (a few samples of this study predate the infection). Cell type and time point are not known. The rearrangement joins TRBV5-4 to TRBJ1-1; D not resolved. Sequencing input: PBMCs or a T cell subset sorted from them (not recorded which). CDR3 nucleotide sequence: TGTGCCAGCAGCTTGGAAGTCGGCGGACTTACTGAAGCTTTCTTT. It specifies CASSLEVGGLTEAFF. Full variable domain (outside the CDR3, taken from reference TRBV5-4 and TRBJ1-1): ETGVTQSPTHLIKTRGQQVTLRCSSQSGHNTVSWYQQALGQGPQFIFQYYREEENGRGNFPPRFSGLQFPNYSSELNVNALELDDSALYLCASSLEVGGLTEAFFGQGTRLTVV.